The sequence of this T cell receptor beta chain was determined in a study of CD8+ T cells in alopecia areata. Worth noting for this clone: Antigen unknown. The gene names given are mouse names. The CDR3 extends 4 residues past the end of the read, so its final part is completed from the germline J gene.

The CDR3 covers 13 residues. CDR1 and CDR2 (germline): NNHDY, SYVADS. A panel of CD4, CD8alpha, NKG2D, NKG2ACE and other markers served to sort pooled cutaneous lymph node cells. Findings and limits, study-wide: Researchers reported that TCR sharing among patients proved less clear than in mice, possibly HLA-linked.

After isolation, RNA underwent reverse transcription to generate cDNA as the sequencing template. Libraries were prepared by immunoSEQ multiplex PCR; TCRdb keeps only in-frame clonotypes and omits some of them. This table holds more than 250,000 clones with no singletons; the top ten claim 0.9% to 1.5%. The rearrangement joins TRBV13-3 to TRBJ1-2; 9 positions agree with TRBD1. This clonotype was sampled from a C3H/HeJ mouse with alopecia areata. Mice of this strain are of MHC haplotype H2-k. Sequenced sample: CD4+ T cells sorted from a lymph node. CDR3 residues: CASSGTGEVDYTF. The CDR3 DNA, read in part, is TGTGCCAGCAGTGGGACAGGGGAGGTC.